Below are 2 T cell receptor beta chains sequenced from a single sample in a study of blood T cell repertoires in COVID-19. Assay: immunoSEQ multiplex PCR; the TCRdb copy retains only in-frame clones and omits some. Of about 210,000 clones listed, about 78% were seen once; the top ten hold roughly 6.7%. Specimen: peripheral blood. Every receptor here comes from a woman between 65 and 79 years old with acute or convalescent COVID-19.

V usage is TRBV7-2 and J usage is TRBJ2-2; the D gene is possibly TRBD2 (5 bases). V was clipped by 2 bases and J by 3 bases, with 10 bases between them. The CDR3 extends over 15 amino acids. CDR1 and CDR2 from the germline V gene are SGHTA and FQGNSA. The CDR3 reads CASSLRGLDTGELFF. The CDR3 DNA follows: TGTGCCAGCAGCTTACGCGGACTCGACACCGGGGAGCTGTTTTTT. The full variable domain, its missing parts supplied by reference TRBV7-2 and TRBJ2-2, is GAGVSQSPSNKVTEKGKDVELRCDPISGHTALYWYRQSLGQGLEFLIYFQGNSAPDKSGLPSDRFSAERTGGSVSTLTIQRTQQEDSAVYLCASSLRGLDTGELFFGEGSRLTVL.

CDR3 nucleotides: TGCGCCAGCAGCCCCGATGGACAGGTCAATCAGCCCCAGCATTTT. Translation gives CASSPDGQVNQPQHF. The chain uses TRBV5-1 and TRBJ1-5; 7 nucleotides agree with TRBD1. The length of the CDR3 is 15 residues. The V and J ends lost 4 bases and 3 bases, in that order; junction bases with no gene match: 7. Germline-derived CDR1 and CDR2 are SGHRS and YFSETQ.